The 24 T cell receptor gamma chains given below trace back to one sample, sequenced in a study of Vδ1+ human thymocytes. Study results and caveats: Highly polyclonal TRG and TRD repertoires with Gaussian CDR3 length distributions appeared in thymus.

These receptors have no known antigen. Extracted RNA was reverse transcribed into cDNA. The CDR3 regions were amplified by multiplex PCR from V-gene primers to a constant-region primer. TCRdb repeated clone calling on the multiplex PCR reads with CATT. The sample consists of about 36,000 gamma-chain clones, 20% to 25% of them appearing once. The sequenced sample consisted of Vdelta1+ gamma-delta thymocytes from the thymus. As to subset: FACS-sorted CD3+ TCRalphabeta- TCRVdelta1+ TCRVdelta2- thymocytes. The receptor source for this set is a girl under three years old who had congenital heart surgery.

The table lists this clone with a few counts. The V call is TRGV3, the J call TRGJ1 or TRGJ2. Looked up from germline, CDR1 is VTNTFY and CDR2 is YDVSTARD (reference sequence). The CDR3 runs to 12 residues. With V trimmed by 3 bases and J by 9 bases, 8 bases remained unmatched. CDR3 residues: CATWDWPSKKLF. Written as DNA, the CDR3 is TGTGCCACCTGGGACTGGCCAAGTAAGAAACTCTTT.

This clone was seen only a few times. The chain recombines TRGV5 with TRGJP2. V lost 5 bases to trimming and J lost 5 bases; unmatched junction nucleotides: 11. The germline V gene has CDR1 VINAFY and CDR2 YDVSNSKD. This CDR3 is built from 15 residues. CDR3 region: CATWAAAKSDWIKTF. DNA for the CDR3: TGTGCCACCTGGGCCGCGGCCAAAAGTGATTGGATCAAGACGTTT.

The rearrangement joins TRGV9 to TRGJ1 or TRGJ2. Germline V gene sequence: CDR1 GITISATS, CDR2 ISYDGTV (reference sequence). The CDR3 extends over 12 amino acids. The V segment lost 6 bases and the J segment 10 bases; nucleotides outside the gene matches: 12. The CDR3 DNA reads TGTGCCTTGTGGTCCCGTCAGGGGAAGAAACTCTTT. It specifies CALWSRQGKKLF.

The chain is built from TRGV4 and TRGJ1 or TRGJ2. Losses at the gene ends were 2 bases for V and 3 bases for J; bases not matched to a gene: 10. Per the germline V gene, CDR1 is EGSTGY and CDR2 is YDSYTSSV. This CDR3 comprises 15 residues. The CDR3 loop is CATWDAASVYYKKLF. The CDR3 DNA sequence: TGTGCCACCTGGGATGCGGCTAGTGTTTATTATAAGAAACTCTTT.

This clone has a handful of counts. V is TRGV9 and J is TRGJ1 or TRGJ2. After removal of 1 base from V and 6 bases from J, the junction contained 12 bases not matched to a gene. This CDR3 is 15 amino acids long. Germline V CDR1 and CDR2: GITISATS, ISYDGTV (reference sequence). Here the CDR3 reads CALWEVHGISYKKLF. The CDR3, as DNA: TGTGCCTTGTGGGAGGTCCACGGAATTAGTTATAAGAAACTCTTT.

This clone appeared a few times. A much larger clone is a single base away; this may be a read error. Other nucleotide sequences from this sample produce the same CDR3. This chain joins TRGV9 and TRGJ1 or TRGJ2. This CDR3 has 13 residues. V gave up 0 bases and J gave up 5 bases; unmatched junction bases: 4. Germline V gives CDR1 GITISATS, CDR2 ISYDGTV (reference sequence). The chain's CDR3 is CALWEVPDYKKLF. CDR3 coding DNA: TGTGCCTTGTGGGAGGTGCCTGATTATAAGAAACTCTTT.

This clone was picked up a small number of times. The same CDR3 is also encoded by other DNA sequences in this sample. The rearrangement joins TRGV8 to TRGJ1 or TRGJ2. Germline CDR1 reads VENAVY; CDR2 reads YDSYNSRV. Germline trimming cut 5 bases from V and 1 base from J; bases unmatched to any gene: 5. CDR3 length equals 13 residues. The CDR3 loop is CATWVPNYYKKLF. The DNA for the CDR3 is TGTGCCACCTGGGTACCCAATTATTATAAGAAACTCTTT.

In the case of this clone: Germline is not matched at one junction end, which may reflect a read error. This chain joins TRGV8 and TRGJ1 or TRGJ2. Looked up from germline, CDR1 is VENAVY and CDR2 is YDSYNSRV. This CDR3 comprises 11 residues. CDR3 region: CATWDRWKNLF. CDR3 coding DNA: TGTGCCACCTGGGATCGGTGGAAGAACCTCTTT.

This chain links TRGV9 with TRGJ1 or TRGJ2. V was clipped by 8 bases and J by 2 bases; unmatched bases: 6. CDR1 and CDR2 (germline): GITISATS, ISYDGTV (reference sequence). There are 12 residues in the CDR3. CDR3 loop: CALSQYYYKKLF. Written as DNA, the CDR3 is TGTGCCTTGTCCCAATATTATTATAAGAAACTCTTT.

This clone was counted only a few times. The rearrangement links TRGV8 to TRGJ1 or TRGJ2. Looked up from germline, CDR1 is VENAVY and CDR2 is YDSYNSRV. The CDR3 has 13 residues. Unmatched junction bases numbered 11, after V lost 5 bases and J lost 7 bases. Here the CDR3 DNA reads TGTGCCACCTGGGGCTCCCCGGGGTATAAGAAACTCTTT. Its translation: CATWGSPGYKKLF.

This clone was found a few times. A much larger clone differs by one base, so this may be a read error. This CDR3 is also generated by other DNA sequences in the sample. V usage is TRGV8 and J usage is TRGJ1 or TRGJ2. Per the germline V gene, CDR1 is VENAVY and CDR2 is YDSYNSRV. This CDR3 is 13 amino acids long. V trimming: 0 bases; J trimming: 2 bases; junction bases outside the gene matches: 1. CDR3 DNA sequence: TGTGCCACCTGGGATAGGTATTATTATAAGAAACTCTTT. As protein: CATWDRYYYKKLF.

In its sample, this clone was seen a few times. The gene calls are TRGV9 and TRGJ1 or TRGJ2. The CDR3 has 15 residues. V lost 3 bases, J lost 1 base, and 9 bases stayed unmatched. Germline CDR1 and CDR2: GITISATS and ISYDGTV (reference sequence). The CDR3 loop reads CALWEFRHNYYKKLF. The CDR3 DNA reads TGTGCCTTGTGGGAGTTCCGCCATAATTATTATAAGAAACTCTTT.

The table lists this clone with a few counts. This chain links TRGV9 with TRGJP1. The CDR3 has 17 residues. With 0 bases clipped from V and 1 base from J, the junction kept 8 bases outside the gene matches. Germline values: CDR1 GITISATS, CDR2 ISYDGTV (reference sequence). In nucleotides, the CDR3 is TGTGCCTTGTGGGAGGTGCCGGGGGGTACCACTGGTTGGTTCAAGATATTT. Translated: CALWEVPGGTTGWFKIF.

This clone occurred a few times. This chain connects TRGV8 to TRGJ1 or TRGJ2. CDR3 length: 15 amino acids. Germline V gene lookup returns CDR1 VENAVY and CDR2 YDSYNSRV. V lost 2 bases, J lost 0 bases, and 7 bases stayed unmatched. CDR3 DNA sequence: TGTGCCACCTGGGATATCTGGGCGAATTATTATAAGAAACTCTTT. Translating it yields CATWDIWANYYKKLF.

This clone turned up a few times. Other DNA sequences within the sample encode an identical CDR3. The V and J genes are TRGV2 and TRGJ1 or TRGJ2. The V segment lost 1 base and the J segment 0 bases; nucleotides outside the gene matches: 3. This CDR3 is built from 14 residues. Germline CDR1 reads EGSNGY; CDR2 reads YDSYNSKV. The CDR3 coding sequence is TGTGCCACCTGGGACGGCACGAATTATTATAAGAAACTCTTT. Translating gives CATWDGTNYYKKLF.

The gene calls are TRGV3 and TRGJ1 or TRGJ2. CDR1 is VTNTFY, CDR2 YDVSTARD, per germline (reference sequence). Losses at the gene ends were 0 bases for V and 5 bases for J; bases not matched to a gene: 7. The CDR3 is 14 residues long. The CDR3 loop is CATWDRLPHYKKLF. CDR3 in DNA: TGTGCCACCTGGGACAGGCTGCCGCATTATAAGAAACTCTTT.

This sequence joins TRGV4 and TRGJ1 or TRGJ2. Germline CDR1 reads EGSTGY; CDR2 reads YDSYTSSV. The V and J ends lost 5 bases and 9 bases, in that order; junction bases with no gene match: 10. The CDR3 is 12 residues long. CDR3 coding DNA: TGTGCCACCTGGGCGACTCCAGGTAAGAAACTCTTT. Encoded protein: CATWATPGKKLF.

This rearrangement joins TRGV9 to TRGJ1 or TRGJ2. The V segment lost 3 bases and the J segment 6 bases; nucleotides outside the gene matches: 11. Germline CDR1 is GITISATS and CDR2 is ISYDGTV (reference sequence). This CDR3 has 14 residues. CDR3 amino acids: CALWEPRKGYKKLF. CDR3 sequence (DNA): TGTGCCTTGTGGGAGCCCCGCAAGGGTTATAAGAAACTCTTT.

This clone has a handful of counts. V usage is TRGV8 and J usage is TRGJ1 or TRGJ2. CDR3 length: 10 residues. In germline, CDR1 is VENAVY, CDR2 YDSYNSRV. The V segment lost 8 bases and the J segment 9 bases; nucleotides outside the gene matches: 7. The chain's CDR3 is CATSLSKKLF. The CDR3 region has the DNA TGTGCCACCTCTCTTTCTAAGAAACTCTTT.

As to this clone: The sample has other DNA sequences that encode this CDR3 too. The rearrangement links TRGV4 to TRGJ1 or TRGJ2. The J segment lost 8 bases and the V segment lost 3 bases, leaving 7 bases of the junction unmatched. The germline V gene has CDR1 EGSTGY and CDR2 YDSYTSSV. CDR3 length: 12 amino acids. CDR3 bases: TGTGCCACCTGGGATATCATTCATAAGAAACTCTTT. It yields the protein CATWDIIHKKLF.

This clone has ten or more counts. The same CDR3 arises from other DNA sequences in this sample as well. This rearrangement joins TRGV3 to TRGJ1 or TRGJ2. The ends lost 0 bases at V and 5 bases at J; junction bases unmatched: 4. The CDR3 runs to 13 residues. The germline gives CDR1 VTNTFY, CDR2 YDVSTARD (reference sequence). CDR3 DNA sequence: TGTGCCACCTGGGACAGGCAAAATTATAAGAAACTCTTT. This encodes CATWDRQNYKKLF.

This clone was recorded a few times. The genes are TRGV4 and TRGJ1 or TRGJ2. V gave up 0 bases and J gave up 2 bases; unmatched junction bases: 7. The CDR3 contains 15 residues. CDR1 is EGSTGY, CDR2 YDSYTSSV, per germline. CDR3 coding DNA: TGTGCCACCTGGGATGGGCGGAATCATTATTATAAGAAACTCTTT. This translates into CATWDGRNHYYKKLF.

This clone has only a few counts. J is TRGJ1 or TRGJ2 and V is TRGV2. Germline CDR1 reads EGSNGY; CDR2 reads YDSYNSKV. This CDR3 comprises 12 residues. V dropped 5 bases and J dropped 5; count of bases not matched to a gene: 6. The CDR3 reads CATWGTHYKKLF. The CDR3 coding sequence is TGTGCCACCTGGGGGACCCATTATAAGAAACTCTTT.

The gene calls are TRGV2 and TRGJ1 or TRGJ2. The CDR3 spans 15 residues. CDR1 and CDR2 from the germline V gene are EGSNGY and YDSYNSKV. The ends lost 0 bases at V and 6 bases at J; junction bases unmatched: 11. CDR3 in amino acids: CATWDGLFSPYKKLF. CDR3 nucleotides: TGTGCCACCTGGGACGGGCTATTCTCCCCTTATAAGAAACTCTTT.